This TCR beta chain was sequenced for a study of CD8 T cells in ankylosing spondylitis. From germline, CDR1 is SEHNR and CDR2 FQNEAQ (reference sequence). The V and J ends lost 1 base and 12 bases, in that order; junction bases with no gene match: 5. The CDR3 is 13 amino acids. TCRdb analysed the 5' RACE reads with MiXCR anew, one entry per CDR3 protein. The sample holds about 160,000 distinct CDR3 sequences, about 18% seen once. Notes on the study in general: A TCR beta motif made of about eight highly homologous variants seemed typical of ankylosing spondylitis blood. In ankylosing spondylitis patients, matched synovial fluid reportedly showed significant enrichment of disease-linked clones.

This clonotype was seen repeatedly, ten times or more. Its antigen is undetermined. The chain has TRBV7-9 and TRBJ2-1; 8 bases fit TRBD2. Sequences were obtained from blood, either unsorted or a sorted T cell fraction (not recorded which). This sequence was found in a male donor with ankylosing spondylitis or in good health (not recorded which). The CDR3 is CASSLGASGLQFF. CDR3 nucleotide sequence: TGTGCCAGCAGCTTAGGGGCTAGCGGGTTGCAGTTCTTC.